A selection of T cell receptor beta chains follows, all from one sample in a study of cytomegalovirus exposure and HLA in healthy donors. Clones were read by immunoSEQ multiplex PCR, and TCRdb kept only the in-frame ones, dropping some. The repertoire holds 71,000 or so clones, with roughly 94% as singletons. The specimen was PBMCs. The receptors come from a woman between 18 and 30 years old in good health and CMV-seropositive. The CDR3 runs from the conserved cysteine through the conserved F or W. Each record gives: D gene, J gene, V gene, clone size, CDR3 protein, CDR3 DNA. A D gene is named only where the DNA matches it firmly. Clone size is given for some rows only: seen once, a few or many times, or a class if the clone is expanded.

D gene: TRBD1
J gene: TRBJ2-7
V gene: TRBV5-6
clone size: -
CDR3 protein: CASSRQGVYEQYF
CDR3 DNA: TGTGCCAGCAGCCGACAGGGGGTCTACGAGCAGTACTTC

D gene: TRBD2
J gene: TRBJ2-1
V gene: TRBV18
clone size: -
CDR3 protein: CASSQTSGSNNEQFF
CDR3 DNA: TGTGCCAGCTCACAAACTAGCGGGTCAAACAATGAGCAGTTCTTC

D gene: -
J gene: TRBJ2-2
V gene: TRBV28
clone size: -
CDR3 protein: CAPGSVCLGELFF
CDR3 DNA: TGTGCCCCCGGTAGTGTATGTTTGGGGGAGCTGTTTTTT

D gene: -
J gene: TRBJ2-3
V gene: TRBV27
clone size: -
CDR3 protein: CASTLRYLRDTQYF
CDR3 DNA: TGTGCCAGCACCCTACGGTACCTGAGGGATACGCAGTATTTT

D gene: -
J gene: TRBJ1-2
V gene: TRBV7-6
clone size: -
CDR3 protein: CASSLGDMGAGDGYTF
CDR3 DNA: TGTGCCAGCAGCTTAGGGGATATGGGGGCAGGTGATGGCTACACCTTC

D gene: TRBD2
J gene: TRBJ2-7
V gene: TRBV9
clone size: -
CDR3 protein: CASSPGLAGGLYEQYF
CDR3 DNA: TGTGCCAGCAGCCCGGGACTAGCGGGAGGTTTATACGAGCAGTACTTC

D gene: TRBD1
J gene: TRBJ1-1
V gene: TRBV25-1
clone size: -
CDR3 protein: CASSTSGGQGASGTEAFF
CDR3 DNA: TGTGCCAGCAGTACCAGCGGGGGACAGGGGGCATCAGGTACTGAAGCTTTCTTT

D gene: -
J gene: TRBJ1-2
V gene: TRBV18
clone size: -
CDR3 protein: CASSRGETDGYTF
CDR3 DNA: TGTGCCAGCTCCCGGGGGGAAACAGATGGCTACACCTTC

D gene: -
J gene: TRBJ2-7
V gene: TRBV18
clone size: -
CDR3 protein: CASSPLDSFYEQYF
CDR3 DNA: TGTGCCAGCTCACCCCTCGACAGCTTTTACGAGCAGTACTTC

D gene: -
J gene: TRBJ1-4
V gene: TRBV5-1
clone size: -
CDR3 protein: CASSSTVNNEKLFF
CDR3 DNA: TGCGCCAGCAGCTCAACGGTGAATAATGAAAAACTGTTTTTT

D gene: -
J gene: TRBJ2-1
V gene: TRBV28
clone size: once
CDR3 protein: CASSFMLGSYNEQFF
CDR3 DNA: TGTGCCAGCAGTTTCATGCTCGGGAGCTACAATGAGCAGTTCTTC

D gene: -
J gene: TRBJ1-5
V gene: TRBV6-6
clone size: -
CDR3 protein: CASSPSQGAANQPQHF
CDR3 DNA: TGTGCCAGCAGCCCTTCCCAAGGGGCAGCTAATCAGCCCCAGCATTTT

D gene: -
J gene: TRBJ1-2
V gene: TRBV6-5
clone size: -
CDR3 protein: CASSSPGGGAGYTF
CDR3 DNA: TGTGCCAGCAGTTCCCCGGGCGGAGGTGCTGGCTACACCTTC

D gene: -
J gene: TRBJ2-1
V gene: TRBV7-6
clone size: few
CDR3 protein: CASSRSSGGSYNEQFF
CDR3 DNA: TGTGCCAGCAGCCGATCCTCCGGCGGTTCCTACAATGAGCAGTTCTTC

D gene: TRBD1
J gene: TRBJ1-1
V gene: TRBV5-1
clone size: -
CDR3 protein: CASSLEDRGWTEAFF
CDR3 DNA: TGCGCCAGCAGCTTGGAGGACAGGGGATGGACTGAAGCTTTCTTT

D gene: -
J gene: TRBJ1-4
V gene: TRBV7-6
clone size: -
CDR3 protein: CASSLGPKGGEKLFF
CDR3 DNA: TGTGCCAGCAGCTTAGGACCCAAGGGAGGAGAAAAACTGTTTTTT

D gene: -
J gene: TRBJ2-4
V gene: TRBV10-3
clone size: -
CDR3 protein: CAISQRKQFPRAENIQYF
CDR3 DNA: TGTGCCATCAGCCAAAGGAAACAGTTTCCCAGGGCCGAAAACATTCAGTACTTC

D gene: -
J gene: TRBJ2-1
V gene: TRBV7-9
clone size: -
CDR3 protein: CASSPREGGSYNEQFF
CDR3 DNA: TGTGCCAGCAGCCCCCGTGAGGGCGGCTCCTACAATGAGCAGTTCTTC

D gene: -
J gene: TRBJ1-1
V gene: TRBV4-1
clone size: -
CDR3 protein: CASSVRRTTNTEAFF
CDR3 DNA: TGCGCCAGCAGCGTCCGACGGACTACGAACACTGAAGCTTTCTTT

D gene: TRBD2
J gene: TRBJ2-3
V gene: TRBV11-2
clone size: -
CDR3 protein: CASSSGLAGGHMDTQYF
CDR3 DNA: TGTGCCAGCAGTTCCGGACTAGCGGGGGGGCACATGGATACGCAGTATTTT

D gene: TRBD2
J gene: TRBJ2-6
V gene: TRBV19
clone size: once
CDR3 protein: CASSLGGTGANVLTF
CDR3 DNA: TGTGCCAGTAGTTTGGGGGGGACTGGGGCCAACGTCCTGACTTTC

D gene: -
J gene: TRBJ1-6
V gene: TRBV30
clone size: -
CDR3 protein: CAWSGSYSPLHF
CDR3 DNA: TGTGCCTGGTCAGGATCCTACTCACCCCTCCACTTT

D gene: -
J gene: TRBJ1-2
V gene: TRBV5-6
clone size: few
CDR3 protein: CASSPRGAYGYTF
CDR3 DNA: TGTGCCAGCAGCCCCCGCGGGGCCTATGGCTACACCTTC

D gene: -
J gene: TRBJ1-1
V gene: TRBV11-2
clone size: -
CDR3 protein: CASSLVRDTEAFF
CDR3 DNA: TGTGCCAGCAGCTTAGTCAGGGACACTGAAGCTTTCTTT

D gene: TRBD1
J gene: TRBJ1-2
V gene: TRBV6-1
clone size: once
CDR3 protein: CASRRGQADYGYTF
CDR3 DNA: TGTGCCAGCAGGAGGGGACAGGCCGACTATGGCTACACCTTC

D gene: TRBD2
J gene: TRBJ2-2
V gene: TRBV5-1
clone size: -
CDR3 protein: CASSLLAGGGTGELFF
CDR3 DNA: TGCGCCAGCAGCTTGCTCGCGGGAGGGGGTACCGGGGAGCTGTTTTTT

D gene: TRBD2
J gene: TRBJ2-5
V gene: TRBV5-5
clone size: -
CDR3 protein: CASRQGGGLAGTGKETQYF
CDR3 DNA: TGTGCCAGCAGACAGGGAGGAGGACTAGCGGGGACGGGGAAAGAGACCCAGTACTTC

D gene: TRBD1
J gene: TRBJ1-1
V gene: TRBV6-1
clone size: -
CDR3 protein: CATERGRATEAFF
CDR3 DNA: TGTGCCACCGAAAGGGGGCGCGCCACTGAAGCTTTCTTT

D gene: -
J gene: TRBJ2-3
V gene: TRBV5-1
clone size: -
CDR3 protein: CASSLGQDTDTQYF
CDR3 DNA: TGCGCCAGCAGCTTAGGGCAGGACACGGATACGCAGTATTTT

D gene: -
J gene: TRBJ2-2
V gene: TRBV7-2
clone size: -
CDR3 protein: CASSPWEALNTGELFF
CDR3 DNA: TGTGCCAGCAGCCCATGGGAGGCACTGAACACCGGGGAGCTGTTTTTT

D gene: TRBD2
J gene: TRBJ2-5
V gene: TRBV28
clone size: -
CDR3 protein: CASSLIGEGETQYF
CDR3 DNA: TGTGCCAGCAGTTTAATCGGGGAGGGGGAGACCCAGTACTTC

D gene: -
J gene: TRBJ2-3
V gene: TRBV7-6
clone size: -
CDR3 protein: CASSLSTDTQYF
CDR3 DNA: TGTGCCAGCAGCCTTTCCACAGATACGCAGTATTTT

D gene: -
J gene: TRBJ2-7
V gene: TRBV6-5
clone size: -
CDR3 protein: CASSREYEQYF
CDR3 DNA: TGTGCCAGCAGTCGGGAGTACGAGCAGTACTTC

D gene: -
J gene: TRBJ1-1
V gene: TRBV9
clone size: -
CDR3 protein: CASSVQGGEAFF
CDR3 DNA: TGTGCCAGCAGCGTTCAGGGCGGTGAAGCTTTCTTT

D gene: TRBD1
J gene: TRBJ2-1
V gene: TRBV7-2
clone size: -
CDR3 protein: CASSRTGSYNEQFF
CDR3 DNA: TGTGCCAGCAGCCGGACAGGTTCCTACAATGAGCAGTTCTTC

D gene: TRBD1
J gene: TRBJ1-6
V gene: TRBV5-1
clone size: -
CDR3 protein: CASSRTGGPSSYNSPLHF
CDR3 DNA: TGCGCCAGCAGCCGGACAGGGGGACCTAGCTCCTATAATTCACCCCTCCACTTT

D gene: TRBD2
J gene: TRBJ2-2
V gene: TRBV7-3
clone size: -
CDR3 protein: CASRPKRGSEDTGELFF
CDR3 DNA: TGTGCCAGCAGACCCAAGCGGGGTAGCGAGGACACCGGGGAGCTGTTTTTT

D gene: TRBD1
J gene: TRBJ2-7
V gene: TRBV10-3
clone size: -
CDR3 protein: CAIRGQGWEQYF
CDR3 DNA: TGTGCCATCAGGGGACAGGGGTGGGAGCAGTACTTC

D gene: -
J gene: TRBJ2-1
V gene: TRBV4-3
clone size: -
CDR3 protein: CASSQEGLAYNEQFF
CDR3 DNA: TGCGCCAGCAGCCAAGAAGGCCTAGCTTACAATGAGCAGTTCTTC

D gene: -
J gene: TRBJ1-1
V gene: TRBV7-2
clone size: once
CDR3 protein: CASSSRGLSEAFF
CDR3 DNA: TGTGCCAGCAGCTCGAGGGGACTCTCTGAAGCTTTCTTT

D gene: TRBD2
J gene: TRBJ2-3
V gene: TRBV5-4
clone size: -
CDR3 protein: CASSPGTSGDTDTQYF
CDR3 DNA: TGTGCCAGCAGCCCAGGGACTAGCGGGGATACAGATACGCAGTATTTT

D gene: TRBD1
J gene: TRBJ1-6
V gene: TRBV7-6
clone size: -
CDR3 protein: CASTPEAGGPGYNSPLHF
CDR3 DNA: TGTGCCAGCACCCCGGAGGCAGGGGGGCCCGGCTATAATTCACCCCTCCACTTT

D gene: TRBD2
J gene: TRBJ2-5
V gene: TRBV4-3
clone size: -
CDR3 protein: CASSQWERGAWETQYF
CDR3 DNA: TGCGCCAGCAGCCAATGGGAGCGGGGGGCGTGGGAGACCCAGTACTTC

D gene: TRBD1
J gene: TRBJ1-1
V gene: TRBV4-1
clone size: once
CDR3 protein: CASSDRIVTEAFF
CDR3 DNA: TGCGCCAGCTCGGACAGGATTGTTACTGAAGCTTTCTTT

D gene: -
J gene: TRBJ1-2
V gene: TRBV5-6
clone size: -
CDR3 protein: CASSFAISERYYGYTF
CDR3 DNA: TGTGCCAGCAGCTTTGCAATATCGGAGCGATACTATGGCTACACCTTC

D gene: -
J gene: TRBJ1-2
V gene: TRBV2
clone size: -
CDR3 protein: CASSDGARGYGYTF
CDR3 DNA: TGTGCCAGCAGTGATGGAGCCAGGGGATATGGCTACACCTTC

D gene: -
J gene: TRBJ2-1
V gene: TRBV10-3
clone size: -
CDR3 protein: CAITGGAPYNEQFF
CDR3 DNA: TGTGCCATCACCGGCGGGGCCCCCTACAATGAGCAGTTCTTC

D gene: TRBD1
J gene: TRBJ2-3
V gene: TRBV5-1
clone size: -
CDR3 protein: CASSFSRDRLKTDTQYF
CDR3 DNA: TGCGCCAGCAGCTTCTCCCGGGACAGGTTGAAGACAGATACGCAGTATTTT

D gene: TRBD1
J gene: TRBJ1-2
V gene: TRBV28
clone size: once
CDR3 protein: CASSGDGTGVNYGYTF
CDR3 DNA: TGTGCCAGCAGTGGTGACGGGACAGGGGTTAACTATGGCTACACCTTC

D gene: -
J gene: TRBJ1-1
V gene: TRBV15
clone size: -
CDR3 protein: CATSREGGTEAFF
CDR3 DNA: TGTGCCACCAGCAGAGAGGGGGGCACTGAAGCTTTCTTT

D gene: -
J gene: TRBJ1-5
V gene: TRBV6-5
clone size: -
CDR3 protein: CASTKGVNQPQHF
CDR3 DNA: TGTGCCAGCACTAAAGGGGTCAATCAGCCCCAGCATTTT

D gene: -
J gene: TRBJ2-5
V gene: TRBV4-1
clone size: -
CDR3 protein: CASSPKFVAVWGDRHETQYF
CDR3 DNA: TGCGCCAGCAGCCCTAAATTCGTGGCGGTGTGGGGGGACCGGCATGAGACCCAGTACTTC

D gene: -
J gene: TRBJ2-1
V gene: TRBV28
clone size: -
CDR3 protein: CASSSFRGRNPYNEQFF
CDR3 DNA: TGTGCCAGCAGTTCGTTTAGGGGTAGGAACCCCTACAATGAGCAGTTCTTC

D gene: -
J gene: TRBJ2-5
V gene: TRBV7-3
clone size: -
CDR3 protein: CASSQSPMGAQETQYF
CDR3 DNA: TGTGCCAGCAGCCAATCCCCGATGGGGGCCCAAGAGACCCAGTACTTC

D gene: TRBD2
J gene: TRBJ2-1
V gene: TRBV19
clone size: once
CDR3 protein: CASSIPAGGIGEQFF
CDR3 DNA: TGTGCCAGTAGTATCCCAGCGGGAGGGATAGGGGAGCAGTTCTTC

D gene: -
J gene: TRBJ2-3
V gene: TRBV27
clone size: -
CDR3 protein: CASRFRRHTDTQYF
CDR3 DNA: TGTGCCAGCAGGTTTCGAAGACACACAGATACGCAGTATTTT